The sequence of this T cell receptor (beta chain) was determined in a study of T cell responses to AZD1222 COVID-19 vaccine. General study results and limits: Donors were mostly white British, more females; clonal diversity possibly underestimated. In the spike-specific TCR repertoire, nearly half reportedly target unmutated variant regions.

A remark on this clone: Its antigen is as yet unknown.

The germline V and J ends were trimmed by 1 base and 4 bases, with 15 bases remaining between them. The CDR3 length is 16 residues. CDR1 SGHRS and CDR2 YFSETQ come from the germline V gene. Using immunoSEQ multiplex PCR, the repertoire was profiled, and TCRdb retains in-frame clones only, with some absent. Here the sample spans 95,000 to 130,000 clones, 85% to 95% being singletons. This chain joins TRBV5-1 and TRBJ1-3; D is perhaps TRBD1 (5 bases). This specimen consisted of peripheral blood, obtained on day 0 of AZD1222 vaccination. The TCR comes from an adult in good health. The CDR3 region is CASSLYGGVSGNTIYF. As DNA, the CDR3 is TGCGCCAGCAGCTTGTATGGGGGTGTCTCGGGAAACACCATATATTTT. The entire variable domain, with the rest obtained from reference TRBV5-1 and TRBJ1-3, is as follows: KAGVTQTPRYLIKTRGQQVTLSCSPISGHRSVSWYQQTPGQGLQFLFEYFSETQRNKGNFPGRFSGRQFSNSRSEMNVSTLELGDSALYLCASSLYGGVSGNTIYFGEGSWLTVV.